This T cell receptor (beta chain) emerged from a study of T-cell reconstitution after alpha-beta-depleted transplantation in children. Study conclusions and caveats: By one year post-transplant, T-cell counts and diversity largely arose from T cells that were newly produced. Approximately two months post-transplant, alpha-beta T cells reportedly originated from several hundred expanded graft clones.

The library targeted TCRbeta and was prepared with unique molecular identifiers. TCRdb re-called the PCR reads through MiXCR, storing one row per CDR3 protein. The profile shows hundreds of thousands of distinct CDR3 sequences, roughly 13% of them singletons. This clonotype came up many times. Its antigen is currently unknown. This CDR3 has 14 residues. CDR1 is SEHNR, CDR2 FQNEAQ, per germline (reference sequence). The V gene lost 5 bases and the J gene lost 2 bases, with 13 bases spanning the gap. The TCR comes from a girl aged 2 to 10 with congenital amegakaryocytic thrombocytopenia, due to receive a stem cell transplant. The V gene is TRBV7-9, the J gene TRBJ2-7; D remains unclear. The source material was PBMCs, sampled before TCRalphabeta/CD19-depleted stem cell transplant. The CDR3 DNA reads TGTGCCAGCAGCGCACACAGATTAGCCTACGAGCAGTACTTC. Translating gives CASSAHRLAYEQYF.